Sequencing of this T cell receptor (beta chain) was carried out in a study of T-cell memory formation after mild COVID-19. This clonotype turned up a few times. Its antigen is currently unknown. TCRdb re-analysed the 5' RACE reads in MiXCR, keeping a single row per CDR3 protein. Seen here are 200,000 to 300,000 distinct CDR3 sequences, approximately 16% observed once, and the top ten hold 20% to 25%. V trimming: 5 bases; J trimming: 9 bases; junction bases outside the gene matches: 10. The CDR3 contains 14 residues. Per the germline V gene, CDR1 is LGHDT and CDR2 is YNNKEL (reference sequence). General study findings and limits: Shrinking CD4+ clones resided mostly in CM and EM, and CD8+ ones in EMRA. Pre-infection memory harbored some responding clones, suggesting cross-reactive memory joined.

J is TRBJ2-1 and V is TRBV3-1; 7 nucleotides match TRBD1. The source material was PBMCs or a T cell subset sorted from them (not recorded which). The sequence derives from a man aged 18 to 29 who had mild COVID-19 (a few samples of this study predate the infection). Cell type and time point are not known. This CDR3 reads CASSATTGYREQFF. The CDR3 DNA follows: TGTGCCAGCAGCGCGACGACAGGGTATCGTGAGCAGTTCTTC.